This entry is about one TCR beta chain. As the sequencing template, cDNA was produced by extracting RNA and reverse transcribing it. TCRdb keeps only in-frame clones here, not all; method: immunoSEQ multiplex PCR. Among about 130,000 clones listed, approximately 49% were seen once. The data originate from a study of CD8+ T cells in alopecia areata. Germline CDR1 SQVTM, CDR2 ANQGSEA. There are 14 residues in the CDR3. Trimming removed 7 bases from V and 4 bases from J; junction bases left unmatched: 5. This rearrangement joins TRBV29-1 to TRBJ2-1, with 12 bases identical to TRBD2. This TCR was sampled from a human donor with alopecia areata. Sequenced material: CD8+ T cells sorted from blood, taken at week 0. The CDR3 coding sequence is TGCAGCGGACTACTAGCGGGGGGATACAATGAGCAGTTCTTC. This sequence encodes CSGLLAGGYNEQFF.